This T cell receptor (beta chain) originates from a study of response to subunit inactivated influenza vaccine. Study-wide findings and caveats: Authors suggested each seasonal flu vaccination may recruit only limited numbers of new T cells.

MiXCR was run by TCRdb on the RT-PCR reads, yielding one entry per CDR3 protein. The sample includes 700,000 to 900,000 distinct CDR3 sequences, 20% to 25% of them seen just once. Trimming took 6 bases from V and 5 from J, leaving 16 bases between them. Looked up from germline, CDR1 is MRHNA and CDR2 is SNTAGT. CDR3 size: 15 residues. This clonotype was detected only a few times. The antigen is not known. The specimen comprised PBMCs from blood, sampled less than 6 days after vaccination. The origin of this receptor is a man aged 50 or older who received an inactivated influenza vaccine. The chain is built from TRBV6-4 and TRBJ2-2; a weak D match, TRBD2 (5 bases). The CDR3 nucleotides are TGTGCCAGCAGCGCCCGGGATTCGAGGACCGGGGAGCTGTTTTTT. This codes for CASSARDSRTGELFF.